The 21 T cell receptor beta chains below were found in one sample sequenced in a study of blood T cell repertoires in COVID-19. TCRdb keeps only in-frame clones here, not all; method: immunoSEQ multiplex PCR. The sample contains fewer than 55,000 clones, approximately 84% of which appear only once. The sample taken for sequencing was peripheral blood. Source of these receptors: a man aged 50 or older with acute or convalescent COVID-19.

The CDR3 loop reads CASSQEWPRGPYEQYF. The CDR3 coding sequence is TGTGCCAGCAGCCAAGAGTGGCCTAGGGGGCCCTACGAGCAGTACTTC. The chain combines TRBV3-1 (or the pseudogene TRBV3-2) with TRBJ2-7; 7 nucleotides agree with TRBD1. V shed 0 bases and J 2 bases; nucleotides not matched to a gene: 7. Germline CDR1 and CDR2: LGHDT and YNNKEL (reference sequence). This CDR3 spans 16 amino acids.

The chain employs TRBV2 and TRBJ1-6, with D uncertain. The CDR3 runs 14 residues. Germline-derived CDR1 and CDR2 are SNHLY and FYNNEI. Between the trimmed V and J ends, which lost 2 bases and 7 bases, there was a span of 9 bases. CDR3 loop: CASSERGRNSPLHF. In nucleotides, the CDR3 is TGTGCCAGCAGTGAACGGGGAAGGAATTCACCCCTCCACTTT.

This clone was observed a single time. This chain links TRBV7-8 with TRBJ2-7; 13 positions match TRBD2. In germline, CDR1 is SGHVS, CDR2 FQNEAQ. V gave up 5 bases and J gave up 1 base; unmatched junction bases: 17. The CDR3 is made up of 20 amino acids. The CDR3 protein is CASSPRGGLAGDGVSYEQYF. CDR3 sequence (DNA): TGTGCCAGCAGCCCTAGGGGCGGACTAGCGGGAGATGGCGTGTCCTACGAGCAGTACTTC.

This clone has more than one count but fewer than ten. The V and J genes are TRBV4-1 and TRBJ2-7; D is undetermined. The CDR3 loop spans 11 amino acids. V gave up 1 base and J gave up 9 bases, with 7 bases separating them. The germline V gene has CDR1 MGHRA and CDR2 YSYEKL. The CDR3 DNA is TGCGCCAGCAGCCAAGTGGCAGGGCAGTACTTC. It translates to CASSQVAGQYF.

The rearrangement joins TRBV18 to TRBJ1-5; TRBD1 might be the D (5 bases). Germline lookup yields CDR1 KGHSH and CDR2 LQKENI. The CDR3 covers 14 residues. V was shortened by 3 bases and J by 6 bases, with 12 bases between the two germline ends. CDR3 in DNA: TGTGCCAGCTCACCGGAGGGGCTGGGTCAGCCCCAGCATTTT. Amino acid sequence: CASSPEGLGQPQHF.

The chain combines TRBV5-4 with TRBJ2-5, with D uncertain. The CDR3 sequence is 13 residues long. Per the germline V gene, CDR1 is SGHNT and CDR2 is YYREEE (reference sequence). V lost 2 bases and J 3 bases, leaving 8 bases between the germline ends. The CDR3 region is CASSFNSEETQYF. CDR3 DNA: TGTGCCAGCAGCTTTAACAGTGAAGAGACCCAGTACTTC.

The chain recombines TRBV27 with TRBJ1-6; 8 nucleotides align to TRBD1. The V and J ends lost 5 bases and 7 bases, in that order; junction bases with no gene match: 13. Germline-derived CDR1 and CDR2 are MNHEY and SMNVEV (reference sequence). CDR3 length: 17 residues. In DNA, the CDR3 is TGTGCCAGCAGTGGCCAATTCAGATGGGACAGGAATTCACCCCTCCACTTT. Protein product: CASSGQFRWDRNSPLHF.

The rearrangement links TRBV20-1 to TRBJ2-3; 8 bases are a match to TRBD2. The CDR3 contains 12 residues. The germline CDR1 and CDR2 sequences are DFQATT and SNEGSKA (reference sequence). Germline trimming cut 3 bases from V and 5 bases from J; bases unmatched to any gene: 1. The CDR3 reads CSASTSGDTQYF. The DNA of the CDR3 is TGCAGTGCTAGTACTAGCGGAGATACGCAGTATTTT.

This clone has only a few counts. This rearrangement joins TRBV30 to TRBJ1-2, with a weak D call TRBD1 (6 bases). The V gene's germline CDR1 is GTSNPN and CDR2 SVGIG (reference sequence). V lost 2 bases and J 8 bases, leaving 15 bases between the germline ends. This CDR3 has 13 amino acids. DNA of the CDR3: TGTGCCTGGAGTCCCGCGTGGGGGGGCGGCTACACCTTC. Protein product: CAWSPAWGGGYTF. Full variable domain (missing parts from reference TRBV30 and TRBJ1-2): SQTIHQWPATLVQPVGSPLSLECTVEGTSNPNLYWYRQAAGRGLQLLFYSVGIGQISSEVPQNLSASRPQDRQFILSSKKLLLSDSGFYLCAWSPAWGGGYTFGSGTRLTVV.

The chain employs TRBV29-1 and TRBJ1-3, with 7 bases aligning to TRBD1. The J segment lost 2 bases and the V segment lost 5 bases, leaving 3 bases of the junction unmatched. This CDR3 spans 13 amino acids. From germline, CDR1 is SQVTM and CDR2 ANQGSEA. The CDR3 DNA follows: TGCAGCGTTCGGACAGGAGCTGGAAACACCATATATTTT. Protein product: CSVRTGAGNTIYF.

V is TRBV6-4 and J is TRBJ2-3; D is possibly TRBD2 (6 bases). Trimming removed 4 bases from V and 5 bases from J, with 13 bases in between. Per the germline V gene, CDR1 is MRHNA and CDR2 is SNTAGT. This CDR3 spans 14 amino acids. The CDR3 loop is CASSVGGAQDTQYF. CDR3 nucleotide sequence: TGTGCCAGCAGTGTGGGAGGCGCACAAGATACGCAGTATTTT.

The V and J genes are TRBV9 and TRBJ2-7; D perhaps matches TRBD2 (5 bases). V was clipped by 1 base and J by 0 bases, with 14 bases between them. From germline, CDR1 is SGDLS and CDR2 YYNGEE. The CDR3 is 16 amino acids. CDR3 in amino acids: CASSVIRGQTSYEQYF. The CDR3 region has the DNA TGTGCCAGCAGCGTAATCCGGGGTCAAACCTCCTACGAGCAGTACTTC. Variable domain in full (rest from reference TRBV9 and TRBJ2-7): DSGVTQTPKHLITATGQRVTLRCSPRSGDLSVYWYQQSLDQGLQFLIQYYNGEERAKGNILERFSAQQFPDLHSELNLSSLELGDSALYFCASSVIRGQTSYEQYFGPGTRLTVT.

There are a few counts of this clone. The V and J genes are TRBV5-1 and TRBJ2-1, with D possibly TRBD2 on 5 matching bases. The CDR3 spans 17 residues. Germline V gene lookup returns CDR1 SGHRS and CDR2 YFSETQ. Trimming removed 0 bases from V and 0 bases from J, with 13 bases in between. CDR3 nucleotides: TGCGCCAGCAGCTTGGGTCTAGCTGCAACCTCCTACAATGAGCAGTTCTTC. Amino acid sequence: CASSLGLAATSYNEQFF.

The CDR3 nucleotides are TGTGCCAGCAGCTTAGGTCGGGGCAATGAGCAGTTCTTC. This sequence encodes CASSLGRGNEQFF. The V gene is TRBV5-6, the J gene TRBJ2-1; TRBD2 might be the D (5 bases). V lost 2 bases and J 6 bases, leaving 9 bases between the germline ends. This CDR3 is built from 13 residues. Germline V gene sequence: CDR1 SGHDT, CDR2 YYEEEE.

The chain couples TRBV6-5 to TRBJ2-5; 8 bases are shared with TRBD1. Germline V gene sequence: CDR1 MNHEY, CDR2 SVGAGI. Trimming cost V 4 bases and J 6 bases; bases outside gene matches: 4. CDR3 length: 13 amino acids. CDR3 sequence: CASSSRTGQTQYF. The CDR3 bases are TGTGCCAGCAGTTCCCGGACAGGGCAGACCCAGTACTTC.

The chain employs TRBV29-1 and TRBJ1-1; D is uncertain. This CDR3 is built from 11 residues. Trimming stripped 5 bases from V and 5 bases from J, with 9 bases between. CDR1 SQVTM and CDR2 ANQGSEA come from the germline V gene. The CDR3 DNA reads as TGCAGCGTTACGGGAGAAACTGAAGCTTTCTTT. Translating gives CSVTGETEAFF. The variable domain in full, with the rest retrieved from reference TRBV29-1 and TRBJ1-1, is SAVISQKPSRDICQRGTSLTIQCQVDSQVTMMFWYRQQPGQSLTLIATANQGSEATYESGFVIDKFPISRPNLTFSTLTVSNMSPEDSSIYLCSVTGETEAFFGQGTRLTVV.

The J gene is TRBJ1-2, the V gene TRBV19, with 8 bases that match TRBD1. CDR1 and CDR2 (germline): LNHDA, SQIVND (reference sequence). This CDR3 spans 17 amino acids. Trimming at V came to 4 bases and at J to 4 bases, leaving 14 bases not matched to a gene. CDR3 nucleotide sequence: TGTGCCAGTAGTAGGGACAGGCTCGGAGACGTGGGCTATGGCTACACCTTC. Residues: CASSRDRLGDVGYGYTF.

V and J are TRBV19 and TRBJ2-4; the match to TRBD2 covers 8 bases. The CDR3 runs to 17 residues. After removal of 3 bases from V and 1 base from J, the junction contained 8 bases not matched to a gene. CDR1 and CDR2 (germline): LNHDA, SQIVND (reference sequence). The CDR3 DNA sequence: TGTGCCAGTAGTATTGGCGGGGGGCGCAGGGCCAAAAACATTCAGTACTTC. The encoded protein is CASSIGGGRRAKNIQYF.

This clone was detected a few times. The chain is built from TRBV5-1 and TRBJ1-1; D not certain. V was pared by 0 bases and J by 1 base, with 7 bases between. The CDR3 is 14 amino acids. Germline assignment: CDR1 SGHRS and CDR2 YFSETQ. The CDR3 DNA is TGCGCCAGCAGCTTGGCCCTCTCGAACACTGAAGCTTTCTTT. Protein sequence: CASSLALSNTEAFF.

The CDR3 coding sequence is TGTGCCAGCAGCTATGCCCGGGACAGGGGAGGTGTGGCTAATGAAAAACTGTTTTTT. As protein: CASSYARDRGGVANEKLFF. The gene calls are TRBV5-5 and TRBJ1-4, with TRBD1 identical over 10 bases. Germline-derived CDR1 and CDR2 are SGHKS and YYEKEE (reference sequence). The V gene end was trimmed by 3 bases and the J gene end by 3 bases; junction bases not matched to a gene: 14. This CDR3 contains 19 residues.

V and J are TRBV19 and TRBJ1-2; 8 bases line up with TRBD1. There are 14 residues in the CDR3. After removal of 9 bases from V and 3 bases from J, the junction contained 9 bases not matched to a gene. Per germline, CDR1 LNHDA and CDR2 SQIVND (reference sequence). Written as DNA, the CDR3 is TGTGCCAGCAATGCCGACAGGGGAGACTATGGCTACACCTTC. Protein: CASNADRGDYGYTF.